This T cell receptor (beta chain) was captured in a study of blood T cell repertoires in COVID-19. The CDR3 contains 16 residues. Germline trimming cut 4 bases from V and 2 bases from J; bases unmatched to any gene: 11. Germline-derived CDR1 and CDR2 are LNHDA and SQIVND (reference sequence). Profiled with immunoSEQ multiplex PCR; TCRdb holds only in-frame clones, not every one. The sample yields under 350,000 clones, about 86% seen once. Material for sequencing was PBMCs or T cells enriched from blood (not recorded which). This TCR was recovered from a woman aged 40 to 50 with acute COVID-19. The rearrangement links TRBV19 to TRBJ2-7, with 7 bases matching TRBD1. CDR3 nucleotides: TGTGCCAGTAGTACCCGAAGGGGGCGATCCCCCTACGAGCAGTACTTC. This gives the protein CASSTRRGRSPYEQYF.